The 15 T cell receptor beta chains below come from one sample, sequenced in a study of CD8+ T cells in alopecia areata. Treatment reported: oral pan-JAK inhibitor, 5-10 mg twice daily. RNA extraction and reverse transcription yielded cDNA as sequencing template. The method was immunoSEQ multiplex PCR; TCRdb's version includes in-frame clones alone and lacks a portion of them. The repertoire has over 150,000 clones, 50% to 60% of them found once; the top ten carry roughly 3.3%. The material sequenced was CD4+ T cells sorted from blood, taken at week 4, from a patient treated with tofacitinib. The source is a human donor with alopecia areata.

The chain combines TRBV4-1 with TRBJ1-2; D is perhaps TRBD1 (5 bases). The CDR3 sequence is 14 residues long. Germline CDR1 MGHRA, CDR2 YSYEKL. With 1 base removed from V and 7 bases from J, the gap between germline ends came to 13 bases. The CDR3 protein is CASSQAPGPGGYTF. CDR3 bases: TGCGCCAGCAGCCAAGCTCCGGGGCCGGGTGGCTACACCTTC.

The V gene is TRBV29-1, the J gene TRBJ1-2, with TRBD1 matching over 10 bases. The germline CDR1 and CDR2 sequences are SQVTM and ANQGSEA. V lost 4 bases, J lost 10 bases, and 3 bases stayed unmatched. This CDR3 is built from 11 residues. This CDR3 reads CSVAGTGDYTF. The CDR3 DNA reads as TGCAGCGTTGCCGGGACAGGGGACTACACCTTC. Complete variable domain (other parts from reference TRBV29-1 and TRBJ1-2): SAVISQKPSRDICQRGTSLTIQCQVDSQVTMMFWYRQQPGQSLTLIATANQGSEATYESGFVIDKFPISRPNLTFSTLTVSNMSPEDSSIYLCSVAGTGDYTFGSGTRLTVV.

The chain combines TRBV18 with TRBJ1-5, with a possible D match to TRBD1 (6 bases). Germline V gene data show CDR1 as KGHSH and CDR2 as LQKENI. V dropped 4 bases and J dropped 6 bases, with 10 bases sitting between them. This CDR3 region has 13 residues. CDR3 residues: CASSRGAGQPQHF. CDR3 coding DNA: TGTGCCAGCTCACGGGGGGCAGGTCAGCCCCAGCATTTT.

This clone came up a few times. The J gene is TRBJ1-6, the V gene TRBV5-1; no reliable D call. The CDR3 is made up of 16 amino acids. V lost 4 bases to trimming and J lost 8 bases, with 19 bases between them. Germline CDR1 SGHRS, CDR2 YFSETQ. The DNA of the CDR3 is TGCGCCAGCAGCCCCGGACGGCTGGCGGTTGATTCACCCCTCCACTTT. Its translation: CASSPGRLAVDSPLHF.

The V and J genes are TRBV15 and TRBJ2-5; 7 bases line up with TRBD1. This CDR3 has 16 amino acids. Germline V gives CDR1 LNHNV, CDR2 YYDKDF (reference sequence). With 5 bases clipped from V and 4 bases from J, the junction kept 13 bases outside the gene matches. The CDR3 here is CATSDPGQLSTETQYF. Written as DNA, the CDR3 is TGTGCCACCAGCGACCCGGGACAGTTGAGTACAGAGACCCAGTACTTC.

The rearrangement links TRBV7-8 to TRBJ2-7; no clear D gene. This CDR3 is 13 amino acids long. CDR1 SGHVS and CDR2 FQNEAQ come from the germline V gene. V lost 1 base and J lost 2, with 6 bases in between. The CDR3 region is CASSLDSTYEQYF. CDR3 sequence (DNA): TGTGCCAGCAGCTTAGACAGCACCTACGAGCAGTACTTC.

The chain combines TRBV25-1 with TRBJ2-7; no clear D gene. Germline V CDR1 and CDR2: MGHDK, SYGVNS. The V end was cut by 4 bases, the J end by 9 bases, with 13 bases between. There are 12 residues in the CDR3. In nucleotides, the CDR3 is TGTGCCAGCAGTGGGACCGCTGCCGGGCAGTACTTC. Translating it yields CASSGTAAGQYF.

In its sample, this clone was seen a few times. The CDR3 DNA reads as TGTGCCAGCAGTCTGCCATACGGAGAAAATGAAAAACTGTTTTTT. Residues: CASSLPYGENEKLFF. The chain has TRBV7-9 and TRBJ1-4; no clear D. Germline CDR1 reads SEHNR; CDR2 reads FQNEAQ (reference sequence). The length of the CDR3 is 15 residues. V lost 6 bases, J lost 5 bases, and 16 bases lay in between.

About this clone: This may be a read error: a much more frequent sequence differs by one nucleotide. This chain's CDR3 is CASSKTSGGYNEQFF. DNA for the CDR3: TGTGCCAGCAGCAAGACTAGCGGGGGTTACAATGAGCAGTTCTTC. The gene calls are TRBV7-2 and TRBJ2-1; 12 bases agree with TRBD2. The trim removed 5 bases at V and 4 bases at J, leaving 3 bases unmatched. Germline V CDR1 and CDR2: SGHTA, FQGNSA. The length of the CDR3 is 15 residues.

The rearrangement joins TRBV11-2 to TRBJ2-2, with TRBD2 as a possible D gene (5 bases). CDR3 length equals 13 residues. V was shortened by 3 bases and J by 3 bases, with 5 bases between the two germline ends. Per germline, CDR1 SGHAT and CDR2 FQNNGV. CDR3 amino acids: CASSFSDTGELFF. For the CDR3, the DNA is TGTGCCAGCAGCTTTAGCGACACCGGGGAGCTGTTTTTT.

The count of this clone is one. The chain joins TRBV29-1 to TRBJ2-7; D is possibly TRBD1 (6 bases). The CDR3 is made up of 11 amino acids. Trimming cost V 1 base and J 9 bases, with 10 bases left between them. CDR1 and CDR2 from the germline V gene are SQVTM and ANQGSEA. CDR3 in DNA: TGCAGCGTTGAAGCGGACAGAGGGCAGTACTTC. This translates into CSVEADRGQYF.

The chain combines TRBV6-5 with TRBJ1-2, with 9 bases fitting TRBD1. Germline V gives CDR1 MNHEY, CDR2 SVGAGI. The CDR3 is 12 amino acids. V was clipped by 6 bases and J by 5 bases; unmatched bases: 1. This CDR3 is CASSDRGYGYTF. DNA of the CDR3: TGTGCCAGCAGCGACAGGGGGTATGGCTACACCTTC.

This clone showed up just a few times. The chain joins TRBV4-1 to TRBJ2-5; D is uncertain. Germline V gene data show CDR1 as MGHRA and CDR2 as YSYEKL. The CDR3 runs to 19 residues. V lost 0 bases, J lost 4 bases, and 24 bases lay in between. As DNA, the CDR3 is TGCGCCAGCAGCCAAGACCTACAGTCGCCCTCAAAGGCGTCAGAGACCCAGTACTTC. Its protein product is CASSQDLQSPSKASETQYF.

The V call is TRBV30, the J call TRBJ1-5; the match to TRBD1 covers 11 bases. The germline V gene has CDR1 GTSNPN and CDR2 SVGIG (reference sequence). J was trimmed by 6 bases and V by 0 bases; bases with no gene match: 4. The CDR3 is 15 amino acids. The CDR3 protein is CAWSVGGTGGQPQHF. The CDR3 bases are TGTGCCTGGAGTGTAGGCGGGACAGGGGGTCAGCCCCAGCATTTT.

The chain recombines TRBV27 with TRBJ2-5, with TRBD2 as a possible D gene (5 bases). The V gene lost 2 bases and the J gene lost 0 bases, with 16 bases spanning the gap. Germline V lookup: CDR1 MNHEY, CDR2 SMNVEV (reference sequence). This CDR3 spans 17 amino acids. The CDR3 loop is CASSLRWTPPYQETQYF. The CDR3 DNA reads TGTGCCAGCAGTTTACGGTGGACTCCGCCTTACCAAGAGACCCAGTACTTC.